This record looks at one T cell receptor beta chain sequence and its context. This record comes from a study of shared clonotypes between healthy human individuals. Using immunoSEQ multiplex PCR, the repertoire was profiled, and TCRdb retains in-frame clones only, with some absent. The sample contains 550,000 to 600,000 clones, around 76% of which appear only once. The CDR3 contains 15 residues. Germline V lookup: CDR1 PRHDT, CDR2 FYEKMQ (reference sequence). V shed 7 bases and J shed 3 bases, with 19 bases lying between them. The clonotype was recovered from a woman aged 40 to 49 in good health. Some clones in this sample may be carry-over from other donors' samples. What was sequenced was PBMCs. V usage is TRBV13 and J usage is TRBJ2-7; a possible D gene is TRBD2 (5 bases). CDR3 nucleotide sequence: TGTGCCAGCAAACATATCGGAGGATTCGGCTACGAGCAGTACTTC. Protein product: CASKHIGGFGYEQYF.